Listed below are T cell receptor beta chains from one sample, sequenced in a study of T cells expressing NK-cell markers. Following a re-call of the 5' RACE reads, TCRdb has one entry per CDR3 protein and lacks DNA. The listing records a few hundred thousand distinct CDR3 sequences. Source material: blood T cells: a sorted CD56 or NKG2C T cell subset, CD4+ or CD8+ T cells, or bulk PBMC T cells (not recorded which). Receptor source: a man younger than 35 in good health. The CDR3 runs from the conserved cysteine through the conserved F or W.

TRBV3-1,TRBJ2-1,CASSQERLAGAMGNEQFF
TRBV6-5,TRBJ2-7,CASSYSIVGTYEQYF
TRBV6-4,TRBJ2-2,CASSGSLGNTGELFF
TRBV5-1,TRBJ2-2,CASSLYTGRATGELFF
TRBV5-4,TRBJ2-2,CASSLRTSGFGELFF
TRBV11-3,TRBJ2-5,CASSFWDRETQYF
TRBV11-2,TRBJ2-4,CASSEDRGKKNIQYF
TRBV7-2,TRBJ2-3,CASSRGSDTQYF
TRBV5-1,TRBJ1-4,CASSGTGVGEKLFF
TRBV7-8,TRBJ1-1,CASSRDRDNEAFF
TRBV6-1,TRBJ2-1,CASSSTGTSVYNEQFF
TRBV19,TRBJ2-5,CASSISSGIQETQYF
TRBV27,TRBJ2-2,CASSYDRTTGELFF
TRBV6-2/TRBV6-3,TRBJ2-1,CASSYSLQEVTKNEQFF
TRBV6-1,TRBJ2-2,CASRLQSSSNTGELFF
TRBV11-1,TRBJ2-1,CASSKYGLAGVVYNEQFF
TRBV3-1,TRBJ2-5,CASSQVLGGKETQYF
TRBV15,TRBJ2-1,CATSPLATGEQFF
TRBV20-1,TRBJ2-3,CSAVGPSTDTQYF
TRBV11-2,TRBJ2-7,CASSLGGRLYEQYF
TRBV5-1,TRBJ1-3,CASSYKAGTAYGNTIYF
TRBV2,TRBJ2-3,CASSGAADSDTQYF
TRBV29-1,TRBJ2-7,CSVEDGGREQYF
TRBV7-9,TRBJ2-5,CASSLSGRGRETQYF
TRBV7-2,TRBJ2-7,CASSLNRGKDEQYF
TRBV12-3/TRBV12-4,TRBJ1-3,CASSSSRQGGGNTIYF
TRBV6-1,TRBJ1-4,CASRPRQGVREKLFF
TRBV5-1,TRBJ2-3,CASSLALAGVDTQYF
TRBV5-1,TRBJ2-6,CASSPLGRAGANVLTF
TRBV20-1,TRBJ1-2,CSARDHAGTASNYGYTF
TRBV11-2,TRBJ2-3,CASSPNPPRLAYTDTQYF
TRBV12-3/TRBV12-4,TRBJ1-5,CASSWSGAEPQHF
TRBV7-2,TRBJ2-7,CASSLAMGGEQYF
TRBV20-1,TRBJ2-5,CSARDRRRIQETQYF
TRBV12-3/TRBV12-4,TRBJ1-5,CASSRGGWEPQHF
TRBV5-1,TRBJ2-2,CASWGGTTLLGELFF
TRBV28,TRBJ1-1,CASSLIQGAEAFF